This T cell receptor beta chain was sequenced in a study of blood T cells in healthy people across ages. Points from the study as a whole: Donor CMV status was unknown, possibly confounding expanded clonotype changes. A greater number of naive CD4+ cells and higher diversity distinguished long-lived donors from aged donors.

This CDR3 comprises 14 residues. Per germline, CDR1 DFQATT and CDR2 SNEGSKA (reference sequence). For the second PCR, which ran for about 7 to 11 cycles, a sample-barcoded 5' primer and a J-beta primer mix were used. Paired-end reads containing CDR3 totaled no fewer than 2.5 million for each sample. TCRdb re-called the 5' RACE reads through MiXCR, storing one row per CDR3 protein. The sample yields about 570,000 distinct CDR3 sequences, 25% to 30% seen once. This clonotype was seen once. Its antigen is not known. Drawn from each donor were roughly 9.4 milliliters of peripheral blood. Source material: blood. The TCR was taken from a woman aged 65 to 85 in good health. The genes are TRBV20-1 and TRBJ2-1, with TRBD2 identical over 10 bases. CDR3 residues: CGGTLAGTYNEQFF. DNA for the CDR3: TGCGGTGGAACACTAGCGGGGACCTACAATGAGCAGTTCTTC.